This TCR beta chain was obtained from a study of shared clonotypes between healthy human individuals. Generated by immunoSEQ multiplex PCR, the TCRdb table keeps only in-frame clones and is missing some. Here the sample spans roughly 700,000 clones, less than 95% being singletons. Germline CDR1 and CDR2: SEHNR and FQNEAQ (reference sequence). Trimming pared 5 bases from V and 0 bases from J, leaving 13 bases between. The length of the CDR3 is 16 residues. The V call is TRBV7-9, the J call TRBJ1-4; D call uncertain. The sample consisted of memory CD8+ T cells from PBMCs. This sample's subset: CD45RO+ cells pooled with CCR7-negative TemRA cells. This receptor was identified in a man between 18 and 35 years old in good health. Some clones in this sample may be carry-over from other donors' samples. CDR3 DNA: TGTGCCAGCAGCGGGCCGACGGCCACAACTAATGAAAAACTGTTTTTT. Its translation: CASSGPTATTNEKLFF.